The 26 T cell receptor beta chains listed next were all sequenced from one sample in a study of T cells expressing NK-cell markers. One entry per CDR3 protein, without DNA, is what TCRdb gives after re-calling the 5' RACE reads. This table lists approximately 550,000 distinct CDR3 sequences. The material sequenced was blood T cells: a sorted CD56 or NKG2C T cell subset, CD4+ or CD8+ T cells, or bulk PBMC T cells (not recorded which). These receptors were taken from a young man in good health.

The rearrangement joins TRBV5-6 to TRBJ1-4; there is no DNA to check the TCRdb D call of TRBD1. The CDR3 totals 15 residues. CDR1 SGHDT and CDR2 YYEEEE come from the germline V gene. The CDR3: CASSTTGETNEKLFF.

V and J are TRBV5-6 and TRBJ2-1. The CDR3 totals 16 residues. Germline V gives CDR1 SGHDT, CDR2 YYEEEE. The CDR3 spells CASSLDSGGSYNEQFF.

CDR3 residues: CASSVGAGALHTEAFF. The J gene is TRBJ1-1, the V gene TRBV9. CDR3 length: 16 amino acids. Germline CDR1 and CDR2: SGDLS and YYNGEE.

The V gene is TRBV19, the J gene TRBJ1-2; absent DNA, TCRdb's TRBD1 call cannot be checked. The CDR3 has 13 amino acids. Germline lookup yields CDR1 LNHDA and CDR2 SQIVND (reference sequence). The CDR3 spells CASRQGRKDGYTF.

The V and J genes are TRBV29-1 and TRBJ1-1; without DNA, the TCRdb call of TRBD1 cannot be checked. The length of the CDR3 is 16 residues. Per germline, CDR1 SQVTM and CDR2 ANQGSEA. CDR3 protein: CSVGGEIESMNTEAFF.

The genes are TRBV27 and TRBJ2-4; TCRdb calls TRBD1, which cannot be checked without DNA. Germline-derived CDR1 and CDR2 are MNHEY and SMNVEV (reference sequence). The CDR3 consists of 16 residues. The CDR3 loop reads CASSLYSTGAKNIQYF.

The J gene is TRBJ1-6, the V gene TRBV12-3 or TRBV12-4; TCRdb's D gene call, TRBD1, goes unchecked for lack of DNA. The CDR3 is made up of 13 amino acids. CDR3 sequence: CASSLLREGALHF.

V is TRBV7-2 and J is TRBJ1-5; lacking DNA, the TRBD1 call made by TCRdb goes unchecked. Germline CDR1 SGHTA, CDR2 FQGNSA. This CDR3 has 15 residues. The CDR3 is CASSATDTYNQPQHF. The variable domain in full, completed from reference TRBV7-2 and TRBJ1-5, reads GAGVSQSPSNKVTEKGKDVELRCDPISGHTALYWYRQSLGQGLEFLIYFQGNSAPDKSGLPSDRFSAERTGGSVSTLTIQRTQQEDSAVYLCASSATDTYNQPQHFGDGTRLSIL.

The chain employs TRBV27 and TRBJ2-3; TCRdb returns TRBD2, unconfirmable since there is no DNA. There are 15 residues in the CDR3. CDR1 is MNHEY and CDR2 is SMNVEV in the germline V gene (reference sequence). The CDR3 here is CASSPRNSGADTQYF.

The V gene is TRBV11-2, the J gene TRBJ2-1; the D gene TCRdb calls, TRBD1, cannot be checked with no DNA. Per germline, CDR1 SGHAT and CDR2 FQNNGV. This CDR3 has 15 residues. CDR3 region: CASRAPGQGANEQFF.

The CDR3 sequence: CASSYERRDTRRWNEQFF. The rearrangement joins TRBV11-1 to TRBJ2-1; lacking DNA, the TRBD1 call made by TCRdb goes unchecked. This CDR3 is 18 amino acids long. In germline, CDR1 is SGHAT, CDR2 FQDESV (reference sequence).

This chain uses TRBV5-1 with TRBJ2-2; the D gene TCRdb calls, TRBD1, cannot be checked with no DNA. The CDR3 extends over 16 amino acids. Germline-derived CDR1 and CDR2 are SGHRS and YFSETQ. CDR3 protein: CASTQGTGGITGELFF.

The chain carries TRBV28 and TRBJ2-5; TCRdb's D call of TRBD1 is untestable without DNA. The CDR3 totals 15 residues. The germline V gene has CDR1 MDHEN and CDR2 SYDVKM. The CDR3 loop is CASSSRTLLQETQYF.

The V call is TRBV7-9, the J call TRBJ1-5; TCRdb lists TRBD1, though no DNA is available to test this call. Germline values: CDR1 SEHNR, CDR2 FQNEAQ (reference sequence). This CDR3 region has 17 residues. CDR3: CASSIEVGLYSNQPQHF.

V usage is TRBV6-2 or TRBV6-3 and J usage is TRBJ2-2; TCRdb outputs TRBD1, but without DNA this stays unchecked. The V gene's germline CDR1 is MNHEY and CDR2 SVGEGT. This CDR3 comprises 15 residues. The CDR3 region is CASSYKTGGTGELFF.

The CDR3: CSVPDRTSSYNEQFF. The rearrangement links TRBV29-1 to TRBJ2-1; no DNA is available, so the TRBD1 call from TCRdb remains unchecked. CDR3 length: 15 amino acids. CDR1 is SQVTM, CDR2 ANQGSEA, per germline.

This sequence joins TRBV10-3 and TRBJ2-7; TCRdb indicates TRBD1, and absent DNA this call remains unverified. Germline V CDR1 and CDR2: ENHRY, SYGVKD. The CDR3 is made up of 14 amino acids. CDR3 in amino acids: CAISESSRAYEQYF.

The CDR3: CASSSRTVTANVLTF. The chain links TRBV7-2 to TRBJ2-6; TCRdb names TRBD1, which stays unverified in the absence of DNA. The CDR3 consists of 15 residues. Germline V gene sequence: CDR1 SGHTA, CDR2 FQGNSA. Filled out from reference TRBV7-2 and TRBJ2-6, the complete variable domain reads GAGVSQSPSNKVTEKGKDVELRCDPISGHTALYWYRQSLGQGLEFLIYFQGNSAPDKSGLPSDRFSAERTGGSVSTLTIQRTQQEDSAVYLCASSSRTVTANVLTFGAGSRLTVL.

The V call is TRBV27, the J call TRBJ1-1. Germline CDR1 and CDR2: MNHEY and SMNVEV (reference sequence). The CDR3 has 12 residues. The CDR3 sequence is CASSFSSTEAFF.

J is TRBJ1-2 and V is TRBV5-1. The CDR3 consists of 16 residues. Germline V gives CDR1 SGHRS, CDR2 YFSETQ. CDR3 loop: CASSPQARTANYGYTF. Variable domain in full (rest from reference TRBV5-1 and TRBJ1-2): KAGVTQTPRYLIKTRGQQVTLSCSPISGHRSVSWYQQTPGQGLQFLFEYFSETQRNKGNFPGRFSGRQFSNSRSEMNVSTLELGDSALYLCASSPQARTANYGYTFGSGTRLTVV.

This chain joins TRBV27 and TRBJ2-7; TCRdb reports TRBD2, a call that lacks DNA to check it against. The germline gives CDR1 MNHEY, CDR2 SMNVEV (reference sequence). CDR3 size: 15 residues. The CDR3 protein is CASSWEGLAGLRQYF.

The chain is built from TRBV10-3 and TRBJ2-5; TCRdb selects TRBD1, and the lack of DNA leaves this call unchecked. The CDR3 totals 14 residues. CDR1 is ENHRY, CDR2 SYGVKD, per germline. The CDR3 sequence: CAIRGQGAGETQYF.

The chain couples TRBV6-5 to TRBJ1-2. The germline gives CDR1 MNHEY, CDR2 SVGAGI. This CDR3 has 14 residues. The CDR3 here is CASSYSDSNYGYTF.

This chain's CDR3 is CASSKDNEKLFF. The chain has TRBV21-1 and TRBJ1-4. TRBV21-1 is deemed a pseudogene. This CDR3 spans 12 amino acids.

The chain has TRBV20-1 and TRBJ1-5; with no DNA, the TCRdb D assignment of TRBD1 cannot be verified. This CDR3 comprises 12 residues. The germline CDR1 and CDR2 sequences are DFQATT and SNEGSKA (reference sequence). CDR3: CSARTVAGPQHF.

The chain has TRBV7-2 and TRBJ2-7. Germline V gene lookup returns CDR1 SGHTA and CDR2 FQGNSA. The CDR3 runs to 15 residues. CDR3 sequence reads: CASSLKVSTGYEQYF.